This T cell receptor beta chain is from a study of T cell responses to AZD1222 COVID-19 vaccine. Here immunoSEQ multiplex PCR was the method, and the copy in TCRdb shows in-frame clones only, minus some. This table holds about 180,000 clones, under 95% found once. Germline V gives CDR1 LGHNA, CDR2 YNFKEQ. V was clipped by 3 bases and J by 8 bases; unmatched bases: 8. This CDR3 has 15 amino acids. The chain links TRBV4-2 to TRBJ1-4; 8 nucleotides align to TRBD1. The source is an adult who received the AZD1222 COVID-19 vaccine. The source material was peripheral blood, sampled 28 days after the second AZD1222 dose. DNA for the CDR3: TGTGCCAGCAGCCAGTCACAGGGGGAGTTGGAAAAACTGTTTTTT. This codes for CASSQSQGELEKLFF.